The 15 T cell receptor beta chains listed next were all sequenced from one sample in a study of Ad26.COV2.S vaccination and SARS-CoV-2 variants. Repertoires were generated with immunoSEQ multiplex PCR, while TCRdb's copy carries only in-frame clones and drops some. The sample lists 500,000 or so clones; 87% were seen once. Treatment in this sample: roughly 20 received Ad26.COV2.S at low or high dose, single or two shots; about five received placebo; per-sample allocation not given. All samples were drawn on day 63, counting from the first vaccine or placebo injection. The material sequenced was peripheral blood, taken in a trial of Ad26.COV2.S vaccine versus placebo. The receptors were gathered from a person aged 18-65 years who received the Ad26.COV2.S COVID-19 vaccine or a placebo.

The chain recombines TRBV28 with TRBJ2-7; D gene ambiguous. The CDR3 contains 17 residues. V lost 4 bases, J lost 2 bases, and 21 bases lay in between. Germline V gene lookup returns CDR1 MDHEN and CDR2 SYDVKM. The CDR3 region has the DNA TGTGCCAGCAGTTCCCAATGGTCCGTCGCCCATGCCTACGAGCAGTACTTC. Translating it yields CASSSQWSVAHAYEQYF.

The V and J genes are TRBV19 and TRBJ2-4; possibly TRBD1 for D (6 bases). Germline assignment: CDR1 LNHDA and CDR2 SQIVND (reference sequence). V was cut by 5 bases and J by 0 bases, with 11 bases left in between. The CDR3 covers 15 residues. The CDR3 nucleotides read TGTGCCAGTAGTCCCAGGGGTATAGCCAAAAACATTCAGTACTTC. This gives the protein CASSPRGIAKNIQYF.

This chain connects TRBV6-2 or TRBV6-3 to TRBJ2-3; TRBD2 might be the D (6 bases). There are 12 residues in the CDR3. Germline V lookup: CDR1 MNHEY, CDR2 SVGEGT. V was cut by 4 bases and J by 6 bases, with 8 bases left in between. CDR3 bases: TGTGCCAGCAGTTTTGGGACTGATACGCAGTATTTT. This codes for CASSFGTDTQYF.

The J gene is TRBJ2-2, the V gene TRBV24-1, with 7 positions matching TRBD1. V was pared by 5 bases and J by 6 bases, with 11 bases of the junction left unmatched. The CDR3 has 16 residues. Germline V CDR1 and CDR2: KGHDR, SFDVKD. Here the CDR3 reads CATSGEYRGSPGELFF. CDR3 DNA sequence: TGTGCCACCAGTGGAGAATACAGGGGATCTCCCGGGGAGCTGTTTTTT.

About this clone: This CDR3 is also generated by other DNA sequences in the sample. The chain employs TRBV19 and TRBJ1-5; 8 bases are shared with TRBD1. With V trimmed by 6 bases and J by 0 bases, 4 bases remained unmatched. The CDR3 loop spans 15 amino acids. Looked up from germline, CDR1 is LNHDA and CDR2 is SQIVND (reference sequence). CDR3 region: CASSPTGVSNQPQHF. The CDR3 DNA is TGTGCCAGTAGCCCGACAGGGGTTAGCAATCAGCCCCAGCATTTT.

The chain uses TRBV27 and TRBJ2-1; 11 nucleotides match TRBD2. The trim removed 6 bases at V and 6 bases at J, leaving 4 bases unmatched. This CDR3 region has 14 residues. From germline, CDR1 is MNHEY and CDR2 SMNVEV (reference sequence). CDR3 nucleotide sequence: TGTGCCAGCAGACCTAGCGGGAGGCCCAATGAGCAGTTCTTC. As protein: CASRPSGRPNEQFF.

This clone turned up a few times. The chain has TRBV9 and TRBJ2-2, with no clear D. Per germline, CDR1 SGDLS and CDR2 YYNGEE. There are 17 residues in the CDR3. The V end lost 4 bases, the J end lost 2 bases, and 18 bases lay between the germline ends. CDR3 protein: CASSPTRGGLNTGELFF. The CDR3 nucleotides read TGTGCCAGCAGCCCAACCCGTGGTGGCCTCAACACCGGGGAGCTGTTTTTT. Full variable domain (remainder filled in from reference TRBV9 and TRBJ2-2): DSGVTQTPKHLITATGQRVTLRCSPRSGDLSVYWYQQSLDQGLQFLIQYYNGEERAKGNILERFSAQQFPDLHSELNLSSLELGDSALYFCASSPTRGGLNTGELFFGEGSRLTVL.

The J gene is TRBJ2-5, the V gene TRBV6-1; a possible D gene is TRBD1 (6 bases). Germline V gives CDR1 MNHNS, CDR2 SASEGT. Trimming removed 2 bases at V and 4 bases at J, with 11 bases between. The CDR3 contains 14 residues. The CDR3 sequence is CASSEPGVGETQYF. Here the CDR3 DNA reads TGTGCCAGCAGTGAACCAGGGGTGGGAGAGACCCAGTACTTC.

Here the CDR3 DNA reads TGTGCCAGCAGCTTAGCGAAAATGACAACCTCCTACGAGCAGTACTTC. Its translation: CASSLAKMTTSYEQYF. V is TRBV7-9 and J is TRBJ2-7; the D is unclear. CDR1 SEHNR and CDR2 FQNEAQ come from the germline V gene (reference sequence). V shed 0 bases and J shed 0 bases, with 12 bases lying between them. There are 16 residues in the CDR3.

J is TRBJ2-2 and V is TRBV3-1 (or the pseudogene TRBV3-2); no clear D gene. The V gene lost 0 bases and the J gene lost 6 bases, with 5 bases spanning the gap. This CDR3 is 13 amino acids long. CDR1 and CDR2 from the germline V gene are LGHDT and YNNKEL (reference sequence). CDR3 protein: CASSQDVAGELFF. The CDR3 nucleotides are TGTGCCAGCAGCCAAGACGTAGCCGGGGAGCTGTTTTTT.

The rearrangement uses TRBV27 and TRBJ2-7; the D gene is possibly TRBD2 (7 bases). The V end was cut by 6 bases, the J end by 4 bases, with 16 bases between. This CDR3 region has 14 residues. Per the germline V gene, CDR1 is MNHEY and CDR2 is SMNVEV (reference sequence). The DNA of the CDR3 is TGTGCCAGCAGCCGTTGGGGGGGCGGGTACGAGCAGTACTTC. This codes for CASSRWGGGYEQYF.

This chain uses TRBV19 with TRBJ2-3; D possibly corresponds to TRBD2 (5 bases). The V gene's germline CDR1 is LNHDA and CDR2 SQIVND (reference sequence). V was clipped by 5 bases and J by 4 bases, with 16 bases between them. The CDR3 covers 15 residues. CDR3 region: CASSERTRAADTQYF. The CDR3, as DNA: TGTGCCAGTAGTGAAAGGACCCGAGCGGCAGATACGCAGTATTTT.

The chain links TRBV5-1 to TRBJ2-1; 9 nucleotides agree with TRBD2. The CDR3 consists of 17 residues. After removal of 0 bases from V and 3 bases from J, the junction contained 7 bases not matched to a gene. Germline CDR1 SGHRS, CDR2 YFSETQ. The CDR3 DNA reads TGCGCCAGCAGCTTGGCGGTCGGTAGCGGGGGCTACAATGAGCAGTTCTTC. It yields the protein CASSLAVGSGGYNEQFF.

This clone was found once. This chain joins TRBV7-8 and TRBJ1-1, with no clear D. This CDR3 is built from 13 residues. V lost 1 base to trimming and J lost 4 bases, with 7 bases between them. Germline V lookup: CDR1 SGHVS, CDR2 FQNEAQ. This CDR3 is CASSLEGRTEAFF. CDR3 in DNA: TGTGCCAGCAGCTTAGAGGGTCGCACTGAAGCTTTCTTT.

J is TRBJ1-4 and V is TRBV20-1; D might be TRBD1 (6 bases). The CDR3 consists of 14 residues. Germline V gene lookup returns CDR1 DFQATT and CDR2 SNEGSKA (reference sequence). Trimming left V 3 bases short and J 7 bases short, with 15 bases between. CDR3 sequence reads: CSASFGGWGEKLFF. CDR3 nucleotides: TGCAGTGCTAGTTTCGGGGGCTGGGGTGAAAAACTGTTTTTT.